This TCR beta chain was retrieved from a study of T cells in Graves' hyperthyroidism and ophthalmopathy. Amplified TCR beta CDR3 regions derived from RNA transcripts. With the HTBI primer set, the TCR CDR3 went through a first round of RT-PCR. TCRdb re-analysed the multiplex PCR reads in MiXCR, keeping a single row per CDR3 protein. The sample has 690,000 or so distinct CDR3 sequences; around 20% are singletons. Approximately 10 ml of fresh peripheral blood supplied the PBMCs. Notes on the study in general: Separation of ophthalmopathy from stable hyperthyroidism was achieved by a 13 V-J model. The majority of expanded thyroid clonotypes above 0.001 also appeared in blood.

Remarks on this clonotype: What it recognizes is unknown.

The sample consisted of blood. This receptor was taken from a woman aged 45 to 65 with Graves' hyperthyroidism that later progressed to Graves' ophthalmopathy.

CDR3 residues: CASSYFRGEGRSYNEQFF. The CDR3 DNA reads TGTGCCAGCAGTTACTTTCGGGGGGAGGGAAGGTCCTACAATGAGCAGTTCTTC. The V and J genes are TRBV6-5 and TRBJ2-1; TRBD2 aligns across 7 bases. Germline CDR1 and CDR2: MNHEY and SVGAGI. CDR3 length: 18 residues. V was pared by 1 base and J by 1 base, with 10 bases of the junction left unmatched.